This T cell receptor (beta chain) was captured by sequencing in a study of CD8 T cells in Susac syndrome. The CDR3 covers 12 residues. The V and J ends lost 9 bases and 5 bases respectively, with 8 bases between them. CDR1 is LGHNA, CDR2 YNFKEQ, per germline. Negative isolation yielded CD8+ and CD4+ T cells; FACS enriched TEMRA cells. RNA in amounts of about 0.5 to 1 ug was reverse transcribed with random hexamers. TCRdb analysed the immunoSEQ multiplex PCR reads with MiXCR anew, one entry per CDR3 protein. Of 400,000 to 550,000 distinct CDR3 sequences listed, 75% to 90% are singletons. This clonotype was seen just once.

V usage is TRBV4-2 and J usage is TRBJ1-6; no clear D gene. The source is a human donor with multiple sclerosis. Sequenced input: CD8+ T cells from PBMCs. The DNA for the CDR3 is TGTGCCAGTAAGATAAATAATTCACCCCTCCACTTT. It is translated as CASKINNSPLHF.